A single sample is the source of the 23 T cell receptor beta chains below, sequenced in a study of T-cell reconstitution after alpha-beta-depleted transplantation in children. Molecular barcoding with unique molecular identifiers was used for the TCRbeta library. TCRdb reprocessed the PCR reads with MiXCR, giving one entry per CDR3 protein. This table holds approximately 150,000 distinct CDR3 sequences, roughly 9% found once. This specimen was PBMCs, mostly from graft donor cells, taken 180 days after TCRalphabeta/CD19-depleted stem cell transplant. These receptors originate from a female patient between 2 and 10 years old who had a stem cell transplant for congenital amegakaryocytic thrombocytopenia, so the T cells may come from the graft donor.

This clonotype was detected many times. The V gene is TRBV6-2 or TRBV6-3, the J gene TRBJ1-3; D unresolved. Germline V CDR1 and CDR2: MNHEY, SVGEGT. The CDR3 covers 13 residues. V was trimmed by 1 base and J by 4 bases, leaving 5 bases between them. Here the CDR3 reads CASSYFQGNTIYF. The CDR3 DNA reads as TGTGCCAGCAGTTACTTCCAGGGAAACACCATATATTTT.

This clonotype was seen ten or more times. The chain employs TRBV29-1 and TRBJ2-5; D is unresolved. V was cut by 4 bases and J by 5 bases, with 8 bases left in between. In germline, CDR1 is SQVTM, CDR2 ANQGSEA. This CDR3 comprises 11 residues. The CDR3 sequence: CSVGVKETQYF. CDR3 DNA: TGCAGCGTTGGTGTGAAGGAGACCCAGTACTTC.

This clonotype was detected many times. The V and J genes are TRBV7-9 and TRBJ2-1; D not certain. Looked up from germline, CDR1 is SEHNR and CDR2 is FQNEAQ (reference sequence). This CDR3 comprises 13 residues. V lost 1 base to trimming and J lost 9 bases, with 10 bases between them. The CDR3 DNA sequence: TGTGCCAGCAGCTTAGGTGGGCCCATTGAGCAGTTCTTC. Encoded protein: CASSLGGPIEQFF.

The genes are TRBV5-1 and TRBJ2-7, with D hard to call. This CDR3 has 14 amino acids. Germline CDR1 reads SGHRS; CDR2 reads YFSETQ. The ends were cut back, 0 bases at V and 1 base at J, with 8 bases in the middle. In DNA form, the CDR3 reads TGCGCCAGCAGCTTGGCGCGAGTATCCTACGAGCAGTACTTC. Translating gives CASSLARVSYEQYF.

The rearrangement joins TRBV7-6 to TRBJ2-3, with 12 bases matching TRBD2. V was clipped by 5 bases and J by 3 bases; unmatched bases: 6. The CDR3 length is 16 residues. Germline V gene lookup returns CDR1 SGHVS and CDR2 FNYEAQ. The CDR3 DNA follows: TGTGCCAGCAGCGGGCGACTAGCGGGAGAAACAGATACGCAGTATTTT. This codes for CASSGRLAGETDTQYF.

There are many counts of this clonotype. This chain links TRBV7-2 with TRBJ2-2, with D perhaps matching TRBD1 or TRBD2 (5 bases each). Germline values: CDR1 SGHTA, CDR2 FQGNSA. The CDR3 sequence is 13 residues long. With 5 bases removed from V and 6 bases from J, the gap between germline ends came to 10 bases. CDR3 protein: CASSQRGAGELFF. DNA of the CDR3: TGTGCCAGCAGCCAACGGGGCGCCGGGGAGCTGTTTTTT.

This clonotype was picked up many times. The V and J genes are TRBV5-1 and TRBJ1-3, with D unclear. The CDR3 runs to 13 residues. V was pared by 0 bases and J by 4 bases, with 5 bases between. Germline CDR1 and CDR2: SGHRS and YFSETQ. The CDR3 DNA follows: TGCGCCAGCAGCTTGGACCCCGGAAACACCATATATTTT. Translated: CASSLDPGNTIYF. The full variable domain, with the rest looked up from reference TRBV5-1 and TRBJ1-3, is KAGVTQTPRYLIKTRGQQVTLSCSPISGHRSVSWYQQTPGQGLQFLFEYFSETQRNKGNFPGRFSGRQFSNSRSEMNVSTLELGDSALYLCASSLDPGNTIYFGEGSWLTVV.

This clonotype was detected many times. The chain couples TRBV12-3 or TRBV12-4 to TRBJ2-7; D is unclear. Trimming cost V 7 bases and J 0 bases, with 16 bases left between them. The CDR3 loop spans 15 amino acids. CDR3 coding DNA: TGTGCCAGCACTCGACCCCGGTCTAGCTCCTACGAGCAGTACTTC. Translation: CASTRPRSSSYEQYF.

This clonotype came up many times. The junction departs from the called germline gene at one end, perhaps through a read error. J is TRBJ2-3 and V is TRBV20-1; TRBD2 might be the D (6 bases). Germline CDR1 reads DFQATT; CDR2 reads SNEGSKA (reference sequence). This CDR3 is 16 amino acids long. CDR3 in amino acids: CSAPLSPTGSIDTQYF. CDR3 in DNA: TGCAGTGCTCCTCTTAGCCCAACCGGGAGCATAGATACGCAGTATTTT.

This clonotype was counted many times. The chain is built from TRBV10-2 and TRBJ2-5, with D hard to call. This CDR3 is built from 12 residues. The ends were cut back, 4 bases at V and 4 bases at J, with 7 bases in the middle. Germline lookup yields CDR1 WSHSY and CDR2 SAAADI. CDR3 sequence reads: CASSGEGETQYF. The CDR3 DNA reads TGCGCCAGCAGTGGAGAAGGAGAGACCCAGTACTTC.

The V and J genes are TRBV19 and TRBJ2-3, with a weak D call TRBD1 (7 bases). V lost 7 bases and J 0 bases, leaving 14 bases between the germline ends. Germline V gene lookup returns CDR1 LNHDA and CDR2 SQIVND (reference sequence). This CDR3 has 15 amino acids. Written as DNA, the CDR3 is TGTGCCAGTACGTCGACAGGGACTAGCACAGATACGCAGTATTTT. It yields the protein CASTSTGTSTDTQYF. The complete variable domain, with remaining parts taken from reference TRBV19 and TRBJ2-3, reads DGGITQSPKYLFRKEGQNVTLSCEQNLNHDAMYWYRQDPGQGLRLIYYSQIVNDFQKGDIAEGYSVSREKKESFPLTVTSAQKNPTAFYLCASTSTGTSTDTQYFGPGTRLTVL.

This clonotype was seen many times. V usage is TRBV6-1 and J usage is TRBJ1-2, with TRBD1 matching 8 bases. The junction had 13 bases not matched to a gene; V was cut back by 6 bases and J by 7 bases. In germline, CDR1 is MNHNS, CDR2 SASEGT. The CDR3 sequence is 15 residues long. The chain's CDR3 is CASSSRQGQKGGYTF. CDR3 nucleotide sequence: TGTGCCAGCAGCTCCCGACAGGGGCAGAAGGGTGGCTACACCTTC.

Note on this clonotype: Mismatch with germline at one junction end may stem from a read error. The chain links TRBV5-1 to TRBJ1-5, with TRBD1 identical over 10 bases. The V gene's germline CDR1 is SGHRS and CDR2 YFSETQ. CDR3 length equals 14 residues. The CDR3, as DNA: TGCGCCAACAGCTTGGGACAGGGGAATCAGCCCCAGCATTTT. As protein: CANSLGQGNQPQHF.

This clonotype was counted between two and nine times. V and J are TRBV4-2 and TRBJ2-3, with 16 bases aligning to TRBD2. Germline-derived CDR1 and CDR2 are LGHNA and YNFKEQ. This CDR3 has 21 residues. With 4 bases clipped from V and 2 bases from J, the junction kept 15 bases outside the gene matches. CDR3 nucleotides: TGTGCCAGCAGCCCCCCCCCGGGACTAGCGGGAGGGCCTATGGCCACAGATACGCAGTATTTT. Its translation: CASSPPPGLAGGPMATDTQYF.

At least ten counts were recorded for this clonotype. The chain recombines TRBV5-1 with TRBJ2-3; perhaps D is TRBD1 or TRBD2 (5 bases each). The CDR3 is made up of 14 amino acids. V was cut by 0 bases and J by 7 bases, with 12 bases left in between. CDR1 and CDR2 (germline): SGHRS, YFSETQ. This chain's CDR3 is CASSLERGFYTQYF. For the CDR3, the DNA is TGCGCCAGCAGCTTGGAGAGGGGTTTTTATACGCAGTATTTT. Filled out from reference TRBV5-1 and TRBJ2-3, the complete variable domain reads KAGVTQTPRYLIKTRGQQVTLSCSPISGHRSVSWYQQTPGQGLQFLFEYFSETQRNKGNFPGRFSGRQFSNSRSEMNVSTLELGDSALYLCASSLERGFYTQYFGPGTRLTVL.

The chain recombines TRBV4-1 with TRBJ1-5; D may be TRBD1 (5 bases). Germline assignment: CDR1 MGHRA and CDR2 YSYEKL. The CDR3 runs to 17 residues. The germline V and J ends were trimmed by 4 bases and 7 bases, with 23 bases remaining between them. The CDR3 sequence: CASSRTSLFQKGQPQHF. Here the CDR3 DNA reads TGCGCCAGCAGCCGAACAAGTTTATTCCAAAAGGGGCAGCCCCAGCATTTT.

This CDR3 is CASSQGGPWGYQPQHF. As DNA, the CDR3 is TGCGCCAGCAGCCAAGGAGGGCCTTGGGGATATCAGCCCCAGCATTTT. The genes are TRBV4-1 and TRBJ1-5; D is undetermined. This CDR3 has 16 amino acids. CDR1 is MGHRA and CDR2 is YSYEKL in the germline V gene. Deletions cut 1 base from V and 5 bases from J, with 15 bases between.

This clonotype came up many times. The chain recombines TRBV7-8 with TRBJ1-4; 11 positions agree with TRBD1. This CDR3 has 14 residues. V dropped 7 bases and J dropped 6; count of bases not matched to a gene: 4. The germline CDR1 and CDR2 sequences are SGHVS and FQNEAQ. CDR3 bases: TGTGCCAGCAACTGGGGACAGGGGGATGAAAAACTGTTTTTT. As protein: CASNWGQGDEKLFF. Full variable domain (missing parts from reference TRBV7-8 and TRBJ1-4): GAGVSQSPRYKVAKRGQDVALRCDPISGHVSLFWYQQALGQGPEFLTYFQNEAQLDKSGLPSDRFFAERPEGSVSTLKIQRTQQEDSAVYLCASNWGQGDEKLFFGSGTQLSVL.

As for this clonotype: One junction end does not reproduce the germline sequence, and a read error may be involved. The rearrangement links TRBV5-1 to TRBJ2-1; TRBD2 agrees at 12 bases. The CDR3 contains 18 residues. The V gene's germline CDR1 is SGHRS and CDR2 YFSETQ. DNA of the CDR3: TGCGCCAGCAGCTTGGCCAAGCTAGCGGGAGGGCACTACAATGAGCAGTCCTTC. This gives the protein CASSLAKLAGGHYNEQSF.

This clonotype was detected many times. The rearrangement links TRBV12-3 or TRBV12-4 to TRBJ2-2; the D gene is possibly TRBD2 (5 bases). V gave up 6 bases and J gave up 7 bases, with 15 bases separating them. The length of the CDR3 is 14 residues. DNA of the CDR3: TGTGCCAGCAGCAAGCGGACCTCGGGCGGGGAGCTGTTTTTT. This codes for CASSKRTSGGELFF.

This clonotype was found many times. The chain is built from TRBV3-1 and TRBJ2-2; D could derive from TRBD1 or TRBD2 (5 bases each). Germline CDR1 and CDR2: LGHDT and YNNKEL (reference sequence). Deletions cut 4 bases from V and 4 bases from J, with 13 bases between. This CDR3 spans 15 amino acids. The DNA of the CDR3 is TGTGCCAGCAGCCCGGGGCTAGCCGTCACCGGGGAGCTGTTTTTT. This translates into CASSPGLAVTGELFF.

This clonotype was seen many times. The chain employs TRBV5-5 and TRBJ1-4; 10 nucleotides agree with TRBD1. The CDR3 extends over 16 amino acids. The V and J ends lost 2 bases and 7 bases, in that order; junction bases with no gene match: 8. Germline V gene lookup returns CDR1 SGHKS and CDR2 YYEKEE (reference sequence). CDR3: CASSFRQGAMFEKLFF. In nucleotides, the CDR3 is TGTGCCAGCAGCTTCAGACAGGGGGCTATGTTTGAAAAACTGTTTTTT.

This clonotype has at least ten counts. CDR3 amino acids: CSVRGWTSGGRSYNEQFF. CDR3 coding DNA: TGCAGCGTCCGAGGTTGGACTAGCGGGGGGAGGTCCTACAATGAGCAGTTCTTC. This chain connects TRBV29-1 to TRBJ2-1; 14 nucleotides agree with TRBD2. Trimming took 6 bases from V and 1 from J; bases not matched to a gene: 11. The germline gives CDR1 SQVTM, CDR2 ANQGSEA. CDR3 size: 18 residues.